This T cell receptor (beta chain) was found in a study of beta chain features in type 1 diabetes. Losses at the gene ends were 0 bases for V and 0 bases for J; bases not matched to a gene: 3. Germline-derived CDR1 and CDR2 are SGHRS and YFSETQ. This CDR3 region has 15 residues. Study observations and caveats: Insertions were fewer and deletions more numerous at VDJ junctions in type 1 diabetes patients. When Type 1 diabetes patients were examined, their TCRB CDR3s proved moderately but significantly shorter in all four CD4+ subsets.

Expressed TCRB transcripts were sequenced because the isolated RNA had all been reverse transcribed beforehand. TCRdb's copy holds only in-frame clones and misses some; the assay was immunoSEQ multiplex PCR. This table has about 240,000 clones, about 14% appearing once. Populations isolated by sorting all had purity greater than 95%. This clone has a handful of counts. Its target is unknown. The TCR comes from a man in his thirties or forties with type 1 diabetes. The chain joins TRBV5-1 to TRBJ2-7; the match to TRBD1 covers 7 bases. The sequenced sample was naive CD4+ T cells from blood. The CDR3, as DNA: TGCGCCAGCAGCTTGGGGGACAGCCTCTCCTACGAGCAGTACTTC. Its protein product is CASSLGDSLSYEQYF.